Described below is a single T cell receptor beta chain sequence and its context. The germline CDR1 and CDR2 sequences are SEHNR and FQNEAQ (reference sequence). Trimming removed 1 base from V and 7 bases from J, with 11 bases in between. The CDR3 runs to 14 residues. This entry belongs to a study of blood T cell repertoires in COVID-19. In the study overall: COVID-19 samples, acute and convalescent, were from the United States, Italy and Spain. Nucleic acid was either cDNA or gDNA, and it came from T cells, B-cell-depleted T cells, or PBMCs.

Original processing notes: Scientists estimated how many nucleated cells there were by amplifying reference gene primers. Sequencing used immunoSEQ multiplex PCR; TCRdb keeps in-frame clones, though not all of them. From that table come the V and J calls and clone size; the DNA was used to work out D and trimming. Of 100,000 to 150,000 clones listed, around four fifths are singletons. This chain joins TRBV7-9 and TRBJ1-5, with a possible D match to TRBD1 (5 bases). Sequencing input: peripheral blood. The clonotype comes from a human donor in a cohort sampled during active COVID-19. CDR3: CASSLVGGDQPQHF. Here the CDR3 DNA reads TGTGCCAGCAGCTTAGTTGGGGGGGACCAGCCCCAGCATTTT. Based on the CDR3 plus reference TRBV7-9 and TRBJ1-5, the full variable domain is DTGVSQNPRHKITKRGQNVTFRCDPISEHNRLYWYRQTLGQGPEFLTYFQNEAQLEKSRLLSDRFSAERPKGSFSTLEIQRTEQGDSAMYLCASSLVGGDQPQHFGDGTRLSIL.